This T cell receptor beta chain was sequenced for a study of identical twins (dated by TCRdb to the mid-2010s). For the study in its entirety: To test whether fetal clonotypes persist, the study used deep sequencing on TCR alpha and beta repertoires from monozygotic twins, unrelated adults of various ages, and cord blood. To rule out contamination, replicate twin experiments were performed at different times with different library preparation protocols.

All donors were healthy Caucasians. Three pairs of female monozygotic twins, all aged about 18 to 29 years, were included in the twin cohort. The RNA used for TCR libraries was isolated from peripheral blood mononuclear cells. What the research found in general, with its limitations: Conclusions relied on cross-sectional statistical analysis, since the same donors could not be followed over many years. Abundant cord blood beta clonotypes carried fewer insertions; young adult naive repertoires showed a weaker similar trend, while memory repertoires showed none. Invariant T cells such as MAIT and iNKT could partly confound zero-insertion analyses, although diverse VJ usage argued against such confounding for most clonotypes. In beta out-of-frame sequences, excess twin sharing was weaker, because having fewer shared sequences lowered the signal-to-noise ratio. Compared with coincidental sharing between unrelated individuals, out-of-frame TCR alpha sequences shared between twins showed an excess of sequences with low generation probability. In monozygotic twins, out-of-frame TCR alpha sharing was systematically underestimated by recombination models, although the models agreed with sharing between unrelated individuals.

A note on this clonotype: Its target antigen remains unknown. No clone much larger than this one lies a single base away; base qualities are absent.

Reading the germline V gene gives CDR1 SGHRS and CDR2 YFSETQ. Trimming accounts for 2 bases at V and 4 bases at J, while the number of junction bases matched to no gene is 7. The CDR3 has 18 amino acids, counting the end cysteine and phenylalanine. The kept DNA is CDR3 alone, 54 bases in frame from the first base. The library came from 5' RACE. Sequenced on an Illumina HiSeq 2000. A universal primer binding site was added through template switching, and the final cDNA carried a unique molecular identifier so that TCR cDNA molecules could be counted accurately. Specific primers in the conserved constant-segment region were used to synthesize first-strand cDNA for TCR alpha and beta chains. To control for contamination, every cDNA library was double barcoded, receiving both a SMART-Mk sample barcode and Illumina barcodes. TruSeq adapter sequences, together with Illumina sample barcodes, were added in two successive PCR steps. The Illumina HiSeq platform was used with custom primers to sequence TCR alpha and beta cDNA libraries. Processing in the source paper ran as follows. MiGEC processed the raw reads to extract unique molecular identifiers, while MiXCR was used to determine the CDR3 positions. Recombination models were inferred per individual with the repgenHMM and IGoR tools using an EM algorithm. Shared clonotype analysis was performed with the tcR package in R, normalizing sharing by the product of cloneset sizes. To study raw recombination free of thymic and clonal selection effects, out-of-frame nonproductive sequences were analyzed. TCRdb cleaned the public reads at Q25 with fastp, built clones with MiXCR and kept in-frame beta chains. Entries that share a CDR3 protein sequence are merged under the most common genes and DNA. TCRdb's processing, not the study's, gives the V and J calls here. The sample table contains under 1 million distinct CDR3 sequences; only one count was recorded for approximately 13% of them. The biggest ten clones account for around 1.5% of the sample.

These data were also reused for a study on yellow fever vaccine responses in identical twins. That second report states: According to the authors, the vaccine-induced T cell response in identical twins seemed to be partly convergent and partly specific to each individual. Focusing on identical twins, the study followed the T cell clones that responded to the vaccine, and did so with precision.

The sequence joins TRBV5-1 to TRBJ2-2; 14 nucleotides in the junction match TRBD2. Material for sequencing was PBMCs. This TCR was recovered from a woman aged 18-29 years in good health. CDR3 reads: CASSLLPGTSGSTGELFF. At the DNA level, the sequence is TGCGCCAGCAGCTTACTACCCGGGACTAGCGGGAGCACCGGGGAGCTGTTTTTT.